The 25 T cell receptor beta chains given below trace back to one sample, sequenced in a study of blood T cell repertoires in COVID-19. Repertoires were generated with immunoSEQ multiplex PCR, while TCRdb's copy carries only in-frame clones and drops some. The data hold 100,000 to 150,000 clones, with approximately 81% observed a single time. The sample taken for sequencing was peripheral blood. These receptors all come from a woman aged 30 to 39 who had recovered from COVID-19.

This clone was seen more than once but under ten times. The chain uses TRBV5-1 and TRBJ1-1, with D perhaps matching TRBD1 (6 bases). The V gene's germline CDR1 is SGHRS and CDR2 YFSETQ. With 7 bases removed from V and 1 base from J, the gap between germline ends came to 11 bases. The CDR3 length is 13 residues. CDR3 in amino acids: CASYETGNTEAFF. The CDR3 DNA sequence: TGCGCCAGCTACGAGACAGGGAACACTGAAGCTTTCTTT.

This chain links TRBV7-9 with TRBJ1-1; possible D gene TRBD1, 6 bases. V gave up 2 bases and J gave up 1 base, with 11 bases separating them. CDR3 size: 15 residues. CDR1 is SEHNR, CDR2 FQNEAQ, per germline (reference sequence). CDR3 sequence: CASSLRKQGNTEAFF. The DNA for the CDR3 is TGTGCCAGCAGCTTACGTAAACAGGGGAACACTGAAGCTTTCTTT.

The CDR3 DNA follows: TGCGCCAGCAGCTTGGTACAGTCTATTGGCACCGGGGAGCTGTTTTTT. This translates into CASSLVQSIGTGELFF. The chain recombines TRBV5-1 with TRBJ2-2, with D uncertain. Trimming cost V 0 bases and J 4 bases, with 13 bases left between them. Germline assignment: CDR1 SGHRS and CDR2 YFSETQ. The CDR3 consists of 16 residues.

This rearrangement joins TRBV12-5 to TRBJ2-7; possible D gene TRBD2, 5 bases. Trimming cost V 11 bases and J 1 base, with 12 bases left between them. The germline gives CDR1 LGHNT, CDR2 FRNRAP. The CDR3 runs to 12 residues. The CDR3 bases are TGTGCTGCCCATACGGGATCCTACGAGCAGTACTTC. Translating gives CAAHTGSYEQYF.

This clone was found a few times. The chain uses TRBV28 and TRBJ1-5; possible D gene TRBD1, 6 bases. Trimming took off 3 bases at V and 0 bases at J, with 12 bases between the two ends. CDR3 length: 16 amino acids. CDR1 and CDR2 from the germline V gene are MDHEN and SYDVKM. CDR3 residues: CASSLAGTSSNQPQHF. CDR3 DNA: TGTGCCAGCAGTTTGGCCGGGACATCTAGCAATCAGCCCCAGCATTTT. Full variable domain (remainder filled in from reference TRBV28 and TRBJ1-5): DVKVTQSSRYLVKRTGEKVFLECVQDMDHENMFWYRQDPGLGLRLIYFSYDVKMKEKGDIPEGYSVSREKKERFSLILESASTNQTSMYLCASSLAGTSSNQPQHFGDGTRLSIL.

A few counts support this clone. This chain links TRBV11-2 with TRBJ2-3; D may be TRBD2 (6 bases). This CDR3 has 15 residues. Germline V gene sequence: CDR1 SGHAT, CDR2 FQNNGV. The ends were cut back, 1 base at V and 6 bases at J, with 14 bases in the middle. CDR3 nucleotides: TGTGCCAGCAGCTTAGTCGGGGGAGGTGCGGATACGCAGTATTTT. Its translation is CASSLVGGGADTQYF.

With respect to this clone: Other DNA sequences of this sample code for an identical CDR3. The chain is built from TRBV30 and TRBJ1-5; possibly TRBD1 for D (6 bases). The CDR3 has 14 residues. Germline V lookup: CDR1 GTSNPN, CDR2 SVGIG (reference sequence). V lost 0 bases, J lost 3 bases, and 9 bases lay in between. Here the CDR3 reads CAWSVGQFNQPQHF. The DNA of the CDR3 is TGTGCCTGGAGTGTTGGACAGTTCAATCAGCCCCAGCATTTT.

The V and J genes are TRBV18 and TRBJ2-7, with D tentatively TRBD2 (5 bases). Germline V gives CDR1 KGHSH, CDR2 LQKENI. The germline V and J ends were trimmed by 3 bases and 5 bases, with 17 bases remaining between them. CDR3 length: 15 residues. The CDR3 loop is CASSPKSGRANEQYF. The CDR3, as DNA: TGTGCCAGCTCACCTAAATCGGGAAGGGCTAACGAGCAGTACTTC. The complete variable domain, with remaining parts taken from reference TRBV18 and TRBJ2-7, reads NAGVMQNPRHLVRRRGQEARLRCSPMKGHSHVYWYRQLPEEGLKFMVYLQKENIIDESGMPKERFSAEFPKEGPSILRIQQVVRGDSAAYFCASSPKSGRANEQYFGPGTRLTVT.

V is TRBV5-5 and J is TRBJ1-1; D call uncertain. Germline V gene lookup returns CDR1 SGHKS and CDR2 YYEKEE (reference sequence). The CDR3 has 16 amino acids. The V and J ends lost 0 bases and 0 bases respectively, with 12 bases between them. The CDR3 protein is CASSLVAGAMNTEAFF. In nucleotides, the CDR3 is TGTGCCAGCAGCTTGGTGGCGGGAGCAATGAACACTGAAGCTTTCTTT.

The rearrangement joins TRBV20-1 to TRBJ2-1; 8 bases map to TRBD2. Trimming took 3 bases from V and 2 from J; bases not matched to a gene: 3. The CDR3 consists of 14 residues. Germline assignment: CDR1 DFQATT and CDR2 SNEGSKA (reference sequence). The CDR3 loop is CSASTSGPYNEQFF. CDR3 coding DNA: TGCAGTGCTAGTACTAGCGGTCCCTACAATGAGCAGTTCTTC.

The genes are TRBV20-1 and TRBJ2-5; D ambiguous. CDR1 and CDR2 (germline): DFQATT, SNEGSKA (reference sequence). Between the trimmed V and J ends, which lost 6 bases and 3 bases, there was a span of 8 bases. The CDR3 is made up of 11 amino acids. The CDR3 region is CSASSEETQYF. The CDR3 DNA is TGCAGTGCGTCCTCCGAAGAGACCCAGTACTTC.

The chain uses TRBV27 and TRBJ1-1; tentatively, D is TRBD1 (5 bases). V dropped 7 bases and J dropped 2 bases, with 14 bases sitting between them. The CDR3 extends over 14 amino acids. Germline V gives CDR1 MNHEY, CDR2 SMNVEV (reference sequence). CDR3 DNA sequence: TGTGCCAGCAACCGGATTGACAGAAACACTGAAGCTTTCTTT. Translated: CASNRIDRNTEAFF.

This chain uses TRBV5-1 with TRBJ2-1; 8 bases line up with TRBD1. The CDR3 is made up of 13 amino acids. With 3 bases clipped from V and 11 bases from J, the junction kept 7 bases outside the gene matches. CDR1 and CDR2 from the germline V gene are SGHRS and YFSETQ. CDR3 residues: CASSSDRGRQQFF. The CDR3 region has the DNA TGCGCCAGCAGCTCCGACAGGGGACGCCAGCAGTTCTTC.

The chain links TRBV4-2 to TRBJ2-7, with 8 bases that match TRBD1. This CDR3 contains 14 residues. The germline V gene encodes CDR1 LGHNA and CDR2 YNFKEQ. V shed 4 bases, J shed 5 bases, and the junction held 7 bases outside the gene matches. CDR3 sequence: CASSLKDRDHEQYF. In DNA form, the CDR3 reads TGTGCCAGCAGCCTTAAGGACAGGGACCACGAGCAGTACTTC.

The CDR3 DNA follows: TGTGCCAGCACGACAGCTATCTATGGCTACACCTTC. This translates into CASTTAIYGYTF. This chain uses TRBV2 with TRBJ1-2; possible D gene TRBD1, 5 bases. CDR1 SNHLY and CDR2 FYNNEI come from the germline V gene. The ends were cut back, 7 bases at V and 4 bases at J, with 10 bases in the middle. The CDR3 extends over 12 amino acids.

CDR3 nucleotide sequence: TGTGCCAGCAGTTACGAGGAGGGGAGCAATCAGCCCCAGCATTTT. Translating gives CASSYEEGSNQPQHF. The J gene is TRBJ1-5, the V gene TRBV6-6; D perhaps matches TRBD1 (5 bases). CDR1 and CDR2 from the germline V gene are MNHNY and SVGAGI (reference sequence). V dropped 2 bases and J dropped 1 base, with 9 bases sitting between them. The CDR3 has 15 residues.

The chain links TRBV5-1 to TRBJ2-1; TRBD2 matches at 8 bases. The CDR3 runs to 16 residues. V shed 0 bases and J 0 bases; nucleotides not matched to a gene: 2. Germline CDR1 SGHRS, CDR2 YFSETQ. DNA of the CDR3: TGCGCCAGCAGCTTGGCTGCGGGAGGCTCCTACAATGAGCAGTTCTTC. This codes for CASSLAAGGSYNEQFF.

This clone was seen a few times. The rearrangement uses TRBV6-5 and TRBJ1-2, with a possible D match to TRBD1 (6 bases). The CDR3 extends over 15 amino acids. V was pared by 2 bases and J by 4 bases, with 14 bases between. CDR1 is MNHEY and CDR2 is SVGAGI in the germline V gene. The CDR3 DNA is TGTGCCAGCAGTTACGATGGGGGCAGTGTCTATGGCTACACCTTC. This translates into CASSYDGGSVYGYTF.

This chain links TRBV6-5 with TRBJ1-6; 7 bases align to TRBD1. The trim removed 7 bases at V and 7 bases at J, leaving 10 bases unmatched. The length of the CDR3 is 15 residues. CDR1 and CDR2 (germline): MNHEY, SVGAGI. In DNA form, the CDR3 reads TGTGCCAGCATTATTCGGGACAGAGAAAATTCACCCCTCCACTTT. It encodes CASIIRDRENSPLHF.

This rearrangement joins TRBV29-1 to TRBJ2-5, with TRBD2 matching 8 bases. The CDR3 runs to 13 residues. Germline assignment: CDR1 SQVTM and CDR2 ANQGSEA. The J segment lost 2 bases and the V segment lost 6 bases, leaving 5 bases of the junction unmatched. The CDR3 bases are TGCAGCGTCCGATTAGCGGGACAAGAGACCCAGTACTTC. Residues: CSVRLAGQETQYF. The whole variable domain, filled in from reference TRBV29-1 and TRBJ2-5, reads SAVISQKPSRDICQRGTSLTIQCQVDSQVTMMFWYRQQPGQSLTLIATANQGSEATYESGFVIDKFPISRPNLTFSTLTVSNMSPEDSSIYLCSVRLAGQETQYFGPGTRLLVL.

This clone was counted a single time. The chain uses TRBV5-4 and TRBJ2-7; D is uncertain. V lost 4 bases to trimming and J lost 3 bases, with 14 bases between them. Germline V CDR1 and CDR2: SGHNT, YYREEE (reference sequence). This CDR3 is 14 amino acids long. In nucleotides, the CDR3 is TGTGCCAGCAGCCTTCTCGGAGCGCGCTACGAGCAGTACTTC. It is translated as CASSLLGARYEQYF.

CDR3 nucleotides: TGTGCCAGCAGCTTGTCTGCGGGGCTCTATAATTCACCCCTCCACTTT. Translated, it gives CASSLSAGLYNSPLHF. The V gene is TRBV5-6, the J gene TRBJ1-6; maybe TRBD1 (5 bases). The CDR3 is made up of 16 amino acids. Germline V gene sequence: CDR1 SGHDT, CDR2 YYEEEE. V was clipped by 1 base and J by 3 bases, with 11 bases between them.

The chain is built from TRBV9 and TRBJ2-2; unclear D gene. Germline V gene lookup returns CDR1 SGDLS and CDR2 YYNGEE. V was shortened by 7 bases and J by 6 bases, with 10 bases between the two germline ends. CDR3 length equals 12 residues. Written as DNA, the CDR3 is TGTGCCAGCGGTCAAGGAGCCGGGGAGCTGTTTTTT. Translation: CASGQGAGELFF.

This chain uses TRBV21-1 with TRBJ2-3; the table's D call, TRBD1, was not checked against the DNA. TRBV21-1 is a pseudogene segment. This CDR3 contains 17 residues. The CDR3 DNA follows: TGTGCCAGCGGATACAGGGAAGGCCTAACTAGCACAGATACGCAGTATTTT. It encodes CASGYREGLTSTDTQYF.

The rearrangement links TRBV6-2 or TRBV6-3 to TRBJ2-1, with 7 nucleotides matching TRBD1. After removal of 2 bases from V and 3 bases from J, the junction contained 1 base not matched to a gene. Germline V gene lookup returns CDR1 MNHEY and CDR2 SVGEGT. CDR3 size: 14 residues. The CDR3 sequence: CASSYAGGYNEQFF. CDR3 nucleotides: TGTGCCAGCAGTTACGCAGGGGGCTACAATGAGCAGTTCTTC.